This T cell receptor (beta chain) stems from a study of T cells in narcolepsy. Study-level information: Donors had narcolepsy type 1 or type 2, or were healthy controls.

For this clone: Its specificity is unknown.

The germline gives CDR1 SGHTA, CDR2 FQGTGA. The CDR3 runs 13 residues. V lost 3 bases, J lost 6 bases, and 12 bases lay in between. Broader study findings: No autoreactive T cell clone sequences appeared in some memory CD4+ repertoires. Same-patient CSF and blood CD4+ T cell clonotypes included HCRT-specific and TRIB2-specific autoreactive ones. Autoreactive clonotypes reportedly recurred in blood of same and different patients, not controls.

The repertoire was sequenced with immunoSEQ multiplex PCR; TCRdb's copy has only in-frame clones and lacks some. The sample includes fewer than 35,000 clones, 82% of them seen just once. This chain connects TRBV7-3 to TRBJ2-7, with TRBD2 as a possible D gene (6 bases). The source material was CD45RA- memory CD4+ T cells from PBMCs. This TCR came from a human donor with narcolepsy. The DNA of the CDR3 is TGTGCCAGCAGCTTCAACGGAGGGCGCGAGCAGTACTTC. It encodes CASSFNGGREQYF.